This TCR beta chain comes out of a study of blood T cell repertoires in COVID-19. As originally analysed: How many nucleated cells were present was estimated from reference gene primer amplification. TCRdb's table, derived via immunoSEQ multiplex PCR, lists solely in-frame clones and lacks some. D and trimming come from the DNA, and the V and J calls and clone size come from that table. The sample has 180,000 or so clones; 65% to 90% are singletons. CDR3 length equals 14 residues. V was trimmed by 6 bases and J by 5 bases, leaving 16 bases between them. Per the germline V gene, CDR1 is MDHEN and CDR2 is SYDVKM. Study members were between 18 and 89 years old and lived in 24 US regions. Cohort allocation depended upon clinical history that participants reported.

The J gene is TRBJ1-2, the V gene TRBV28; possible D gene TRBD1, 6 bases. Source material: PBMCs or T cells enriched from blood (not recorded which). The source of this sequence is a man aged 45-60 years who had recovered from COVID-19. The CDR3 coding sequence is TGTGCCAGCAGCGCTTCCCACGGACAGTATGGCTACACCTTC. This sequence encodes CASSASHGQYGYTF.